One sample yielded the 11 T cell receptor beta chains listed below, sequenced in a study of high-grade serous ovarian cancer treatment subgroups. Clones were read by immunoSEQ multiplex PCR, and TCRdb kept only the in-frame ones, dropping some. The sample has around 3,200 clones, over 55% seen once. Tumor samples were taken before definitive surgery or chemotherapy. Sequenced: tumor tissue. The receptors were sampled from a human donor with high-grade serous ovarian cancer.

Here the CDR3 reads CASSLRHMNTEAFF. CDR3 DNA sequence: TGCGCCAGCAGCCTAAGACACATGAACACTGAAGCTTTCTTT. V is TRBV4-1 and J is TRBJ1-1; D call uncertain. The V and J ends lost 4 bases and 0 bases respectively, with 9 bases between them. The CDR3 covers 14 residues. Germline CDR1 MGHRA, CDR2 YSYEKL.

A few counts support this clone. Written as DNA, the CDR3 is TGTGCCAGCAGCCTAGCGGGACAAACCTACGAGCAGTACTTC. It yields the protein CASSLAGQTYEQYF. The chain carries TRBV6-5 and TRBJ2-7, with TRBD2 matching 9 bases. The CDR3 extends over 14 amino acids. Germline CDR1 and CDR2: MNHEY and SVGAGI. Trimming at V came to 6 bases and at J to 2 bases, leaving 5 bases not matched to a gene.

V and J are TRBV6-5 and TRBJ1-2; 7 nucleotides line up with TRBD1. V dropped 5 bases and J dropped 2; count of bases not matched to a gene: 5. Germline V gene sequence: CDR1 MNHEY, CDR2 SVGAGI. The CDR3 sequence is 14 residues long. The CDR3 DNA is TGTGCCAGCAGTACGGACAGGTTCAACTATGGCTACACCTTC. Protein: CASSTDRFNYGYTF.

This rearrangement joins TRBV2 to TRBJ1-2, with 7 bases fitting TRBD1. The germline V gene encodes CDR1 SNHLY and CDR2 FYNNEI. V shed 6 bases, J shed 4 bases, and the junction held 5 bases outside the gene matches. This CDR3 region has 13 residues. CDR3: CASRMTGTYGYTF. CDR3 nucleotides: TGTGCCAGCAGGATGACAGGGACCTATGGCTACACCTTC. Complete variable domain (other parts from reference TRBV2 and TRBJ1-2): EPEVTQTPSHQVTQMGQEVILRCVPISNHLYFYWYRQILGQKVEFLVSFYNNEISEKSEIFDDQFSVERPDGSNFTLKIRSTKLEDSAMYFCASRMTGTYGYTFGSGTRLTVV.

This clone has a handful of counts. The CDR3: CASSQVSRGDTGELFF. The CDR3 DNA reads as TGCGCCAGCAGCCAAGTGTCAAGGGGGGACACCGGGGAGCTGTTTTTT. The chain recombines TRBV4-1 with TRBJ2-2, with D perhaps assigned TRBD1 or TRBD2 (6 bases each). The CDR3 extends over 16 amino acids. V was pared by 1 base and J by 3 bases, with 12 bases between. Germline V CDR1 and CDR2: MGHRA, YSYEKL.

This chain joins TRBV4-1 and TRBJ2-5, with D perhaps matching TRBD1 or TRBD2 (7 bases each). Germline V gives CDR1 MGHRA, CDR2 YSYEKL. Trimming cost V 5 bases and J 4 bases, with 20 bases left between them. The CDR3 runs to 16 residues. The CDR3 nucleotides are TGCGCCAGCAGCGAAGGAGGGGGCGGGGGTCCAGAGACCCAGTACTTC. It is translated as CASSEGGGGGPETQYF.

The chain is built from TRBV29-1 and TRBJ2-1, with 8 bases that match TRBD2. Germline CDR1 SQVTM, CDR2 ANQGSEA. CDR3 length: 14 residues. The V and J ends lost 3 bases and 0 bases, in that order; junction bases with no gene match: 1. The CDR3 reads CSVDAGGSYNEQFF. Here the CDR3 DNA reads TGCAGCGTTGATGCGGGAGGCTCCTACAATGAGCAGTTCTTC.

The rearrangement links TRBV7-8 to TRBJ1-2; D might be TRBD1 (6 bases). In germline, CDR1 is SGHVS, CDR2 FQNEAQ. The CDR3 is 14 residues long. V lost 5 bases and J lost 8, with 18 bases in between. CDR3 loop: CASSGTTGIGGYTF. CDR3 nucleotides: TGTGCCAGCAGCGGAACGACAGGAATAGGAGGCTACACCTTC.

The chain uses TRBV2 and TRBJ1-1; D not resolved. Trimming removed 2 bases from V and 7 bases from J, with 5 bases in between. Germline lookup yields CDR1 SNHLY and CDR2 FYNNEI. The CDR3 loop spans 11 amino acids. The chain's CDR3 is CASSELIEAFF. The DNA of the CDR3 is TGTGCCAGCAGTGAACTAATTGAAGCTTTCTTT.

The chain is built from TRBV2 and TRBJ2-3; D perhaps matches TRBD2 (6 bases). With 8 bases removed from V and 5 bases from J, the gap between germline ends came to 20 bases. This CDR3 comprises 15 residues. Germline V gives CDR1 SNHLY, CDR2 FYNNEI. This chain's CDR3 is CASQRSASARDTQYF. The CDR3 coding sequence is TGTGCCAGCCAGAGGTCCGCTAGCGCAAGAGATACGCAGTATTTT.

This clone is a singleton in its sample. The V gene is TRBV6-6, the J gene TRBJ2-1, with D unresolved. The CDR3 length is 11 residues. The germline CDR1 and CDR2 sequences are MNHNY and SVGAGI (reference sequence). V was pared by 5 bases and J by 9 bases, with 8 bases between. The CDR3 DNA reads TGTGCCAGCAGTCCGATTGGTGAGCAGTTCTTC. Protein sequence: CASSPIGEQFF.